A selection of T cell receptor beta chains follows, all from one sample in a study of T cells after yellow fever vaccination. A single record per CDR3 protein comes from TCRdb applying MiXCR to the 5' RACE reads. The sample includes about 150,000 distinct CDR3 sequences, about 6.2% of them seen just once. Here the sequenced sample was CD4+ T cells sorted from PBMCs, taken 10 days after the yellow fever booster vaccination. These receptors were taken from a man aged 25-45 years who received the YFV17D yellow fever vaccine. Each CDR3 is given with its conserved first and last residue. Each record gives: J gene, V gene, CDR3 protein.

>TRBJ2-3|TRBV7-2
CAKGEWPDTQYF
>TRBJ1-2|TRBV12-3/TRBV12-4
CASSSLYGYTF
>TRBJ2-7|TRBV3-1
CASRGTDLYEQYF
>TRBJ2-5|TRBV5-1
CASSPGGGVAETQYF
>TRBJ1-1|TRBV3-1
CASSSRGDTEAFF
>TRBJ2-3|TRBV6-5
CASSYSRDQGTQYF
>TRBJ2-4|TRBV7-2
CASSPGTGGYIQYF
>TRBJ2-2|TRBV30
CAWSVLYSGPGELFF
>TRBJ2-3|TRBV5-1
CASSTGTLGATDTQYF
>TRBJ2-7|TRBV4-2
CASSQQKKGNEQYF
>TRBJ2-3|TRBV9
CASSVAGRFTDTQYF
>TRBJ1-1|TRBV7-9
CASSSPRGHILNTEAFF
>TRBJ1-5|TRBV5-5
CASSQDRGFNQPQHF
>TRBJ2-1|TRBV24-1
CATSDLGGGSYNEQFF
>TRBJ2-2|TRBV7-2
CASEPGQGAGELFF
>TRBJ2-1|TRBV12-5
CASGPSGSSYNEQFF
>TRBJ2-3|TRBV3-1
CASSLTGQHTDTQYF